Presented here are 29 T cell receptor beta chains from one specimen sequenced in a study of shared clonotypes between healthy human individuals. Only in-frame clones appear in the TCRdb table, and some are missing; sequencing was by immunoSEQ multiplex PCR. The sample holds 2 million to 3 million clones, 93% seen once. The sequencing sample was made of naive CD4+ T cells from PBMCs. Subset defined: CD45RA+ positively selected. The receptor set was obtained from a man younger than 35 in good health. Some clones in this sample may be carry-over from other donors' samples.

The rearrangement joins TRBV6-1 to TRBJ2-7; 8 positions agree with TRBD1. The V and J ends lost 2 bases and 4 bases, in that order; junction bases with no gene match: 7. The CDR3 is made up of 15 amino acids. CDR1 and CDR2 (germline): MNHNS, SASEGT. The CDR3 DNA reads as TGTGCCAGCAGTGAACAGGGGGCCACCCCTTACGAGCAGTACTTC. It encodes CASSEQGATPYEQYF.

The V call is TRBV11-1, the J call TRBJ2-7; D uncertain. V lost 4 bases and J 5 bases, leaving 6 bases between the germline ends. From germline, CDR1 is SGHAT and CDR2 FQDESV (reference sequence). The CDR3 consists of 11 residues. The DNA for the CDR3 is TGTGCCAGCAGCTCCTGGGACGAGCAGTACTTC. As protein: CASSSWDEQYF.

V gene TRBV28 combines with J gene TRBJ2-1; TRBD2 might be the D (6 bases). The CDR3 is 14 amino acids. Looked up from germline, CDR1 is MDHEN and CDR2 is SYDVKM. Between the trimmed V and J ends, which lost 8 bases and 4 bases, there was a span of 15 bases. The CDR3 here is CASVGGTVYNEQFF. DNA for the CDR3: TGTGCCAGCGTTGGGGGGACGGTTTACAATGAGCAGTTCTTC.

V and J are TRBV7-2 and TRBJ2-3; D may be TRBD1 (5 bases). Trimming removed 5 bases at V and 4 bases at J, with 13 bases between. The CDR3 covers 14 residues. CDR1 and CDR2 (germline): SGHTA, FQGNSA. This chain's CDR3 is CASSPDGAPDTQYF. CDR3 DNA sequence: TGTGCCAGCAGCCCCGATGGGGCCCCAGATACGCAGTATTTT.

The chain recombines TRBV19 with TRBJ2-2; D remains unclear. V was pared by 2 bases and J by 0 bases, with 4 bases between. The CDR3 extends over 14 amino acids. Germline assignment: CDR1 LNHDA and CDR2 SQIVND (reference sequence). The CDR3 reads CASSIQPNTGELFF. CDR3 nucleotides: TGTGCCAGTAGTATACAGCCGAACACCGGGGAGCTGTTTTTT.

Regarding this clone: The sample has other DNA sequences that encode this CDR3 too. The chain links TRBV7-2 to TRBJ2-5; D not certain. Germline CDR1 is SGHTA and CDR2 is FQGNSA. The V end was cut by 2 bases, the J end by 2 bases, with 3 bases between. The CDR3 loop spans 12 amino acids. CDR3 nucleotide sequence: TGTGCCAGCAGCTTAAATCAAGAGACCCAGTACTTC. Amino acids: CASSLNQETQYF.

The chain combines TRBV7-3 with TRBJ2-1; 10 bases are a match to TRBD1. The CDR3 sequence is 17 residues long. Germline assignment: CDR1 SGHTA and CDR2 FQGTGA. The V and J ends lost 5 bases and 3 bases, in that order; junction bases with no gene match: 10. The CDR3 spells CASSVTSDRGYYNEQFF. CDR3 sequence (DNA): TGTGCCAGCAGCGTCACTTCGGACAGGGGGTACTACAATGAGCAGTTCTTC.

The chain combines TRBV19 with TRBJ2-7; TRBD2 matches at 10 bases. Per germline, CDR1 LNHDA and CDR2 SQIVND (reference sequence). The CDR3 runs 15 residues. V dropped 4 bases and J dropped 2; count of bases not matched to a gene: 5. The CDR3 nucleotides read TGTGCCAGTAGTAAGAATAGCGGGAGGACCTACGAGCAGTACTTC. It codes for CASSKNSGRTYEQYF.

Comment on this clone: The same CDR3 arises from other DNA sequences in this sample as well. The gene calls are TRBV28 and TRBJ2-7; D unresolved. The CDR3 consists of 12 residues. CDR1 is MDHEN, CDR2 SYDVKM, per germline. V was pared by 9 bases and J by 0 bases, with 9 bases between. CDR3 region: CASTLSSYEQYF. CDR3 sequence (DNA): TGTGCCAGTACACTGAGCTCCTACGAGCAGTACTTC.

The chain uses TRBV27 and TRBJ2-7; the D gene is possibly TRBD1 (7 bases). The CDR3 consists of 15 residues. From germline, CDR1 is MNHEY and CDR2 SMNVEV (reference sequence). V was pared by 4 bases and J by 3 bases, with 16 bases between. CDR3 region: CASSSSSRGDYEQYF. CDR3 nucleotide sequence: TGTGCCAGCAGTTCCTCGAGCAGGGGGGACTACGAGCAGTACTTC.

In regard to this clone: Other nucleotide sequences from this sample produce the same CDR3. The CDR3 nucleotides are TGTGCCAGCAGCGTAGAGCTAGCGGGGGCCTACGAGCAGTACTTC. Encoded protein: CASSVELAGAYEQYF. The gene calls are TRBV9 and TRBJ2-7; 10 nucleotides align to TRBD2. The CDR3 is made up of 15 amino acids. The V segment lost 0 bases and the J segment 2 bases; nucleotides outside the gene matches: 2. The germline gives CDR1 SGDLS, CDR2 YYNGEE.

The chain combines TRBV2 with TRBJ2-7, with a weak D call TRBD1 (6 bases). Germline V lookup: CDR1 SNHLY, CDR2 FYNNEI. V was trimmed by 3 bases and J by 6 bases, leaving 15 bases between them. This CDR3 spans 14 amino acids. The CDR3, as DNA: TGTGCCAGCAGTGACAGGGGTGGGGTTGGCGAGCAGTACTTC. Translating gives CASSDRGGVGEQYF.

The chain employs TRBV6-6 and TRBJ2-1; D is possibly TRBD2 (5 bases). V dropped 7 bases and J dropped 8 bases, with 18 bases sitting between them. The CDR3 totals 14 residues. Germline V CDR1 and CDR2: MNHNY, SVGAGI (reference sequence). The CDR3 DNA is TGTGCCAGCACCCTAGATAGCGCGGGCGATGAGCAGTTCTTC. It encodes CASTLDSAGDEQFF.

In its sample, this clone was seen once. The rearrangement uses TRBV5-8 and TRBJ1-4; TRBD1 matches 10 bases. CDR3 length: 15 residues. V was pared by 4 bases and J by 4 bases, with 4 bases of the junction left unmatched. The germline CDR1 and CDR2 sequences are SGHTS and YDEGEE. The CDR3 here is CASSGGQGINEKLFF. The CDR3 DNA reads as TGTGCCAGCAGCGGGGGACAGGGGATTAATGAAAAACTGTTTTTT.

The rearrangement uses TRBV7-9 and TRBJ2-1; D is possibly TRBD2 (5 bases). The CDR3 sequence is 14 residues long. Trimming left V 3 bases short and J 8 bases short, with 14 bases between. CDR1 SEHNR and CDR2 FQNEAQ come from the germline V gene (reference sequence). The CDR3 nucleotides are TGTGCCAGCAGCTTTAACGGGGTAATGGATGAGCAGTTCTTC. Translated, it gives CASSFNGVMDEQFF.

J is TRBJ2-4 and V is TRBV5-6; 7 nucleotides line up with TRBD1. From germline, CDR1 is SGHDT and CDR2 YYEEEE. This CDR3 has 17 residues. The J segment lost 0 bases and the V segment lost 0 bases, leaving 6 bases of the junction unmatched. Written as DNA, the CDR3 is TGTGCCAGCAGCTTGGGAGGGACAGATCTAGCCAAAAACATTCAGTACTTC. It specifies CASSLGGTDLAKNIQYF.

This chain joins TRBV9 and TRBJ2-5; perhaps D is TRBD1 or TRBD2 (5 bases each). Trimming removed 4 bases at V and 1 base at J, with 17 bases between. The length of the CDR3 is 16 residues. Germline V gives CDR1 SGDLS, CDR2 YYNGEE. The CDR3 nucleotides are TGTGCCAGCAGCACACAACCAGTTGGGGGCCAAGAGACCCAGTACTTC. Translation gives CASSTQPVGGQETQYF.

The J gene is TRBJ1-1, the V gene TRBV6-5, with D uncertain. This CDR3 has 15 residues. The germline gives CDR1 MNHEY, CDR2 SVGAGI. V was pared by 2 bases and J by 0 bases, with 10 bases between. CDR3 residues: CASSYDSGMNTEAFF. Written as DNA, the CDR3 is TGTGCCAGCAGTTACGATAGTGGGATGAACACTGAAGCTTTCTTT.

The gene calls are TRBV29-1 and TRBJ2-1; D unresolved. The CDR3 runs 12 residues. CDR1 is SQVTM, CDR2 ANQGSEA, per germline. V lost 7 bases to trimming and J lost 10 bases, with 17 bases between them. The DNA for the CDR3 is TGCAGCGCCACCGGAAGGGAATGGGAGCAGTTCTTC. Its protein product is CSATGREWEQFF.

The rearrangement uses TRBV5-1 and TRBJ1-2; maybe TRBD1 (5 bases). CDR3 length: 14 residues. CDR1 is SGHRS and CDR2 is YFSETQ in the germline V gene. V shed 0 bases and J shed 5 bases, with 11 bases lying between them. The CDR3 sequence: CASSLVTAGYGYTF. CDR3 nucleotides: TGCGCCAGCAGCTTGGTAACAGCAGGGTATGGCTACACCTTC.

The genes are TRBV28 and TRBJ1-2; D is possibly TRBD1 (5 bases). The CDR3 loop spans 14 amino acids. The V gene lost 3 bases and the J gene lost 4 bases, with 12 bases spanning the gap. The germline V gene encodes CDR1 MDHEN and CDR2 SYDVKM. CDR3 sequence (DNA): TGTGCCAGCAGTTTGAGCGACAGCACCTATGGCTACACCTTC. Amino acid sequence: CASSLSDSTYGYTF.

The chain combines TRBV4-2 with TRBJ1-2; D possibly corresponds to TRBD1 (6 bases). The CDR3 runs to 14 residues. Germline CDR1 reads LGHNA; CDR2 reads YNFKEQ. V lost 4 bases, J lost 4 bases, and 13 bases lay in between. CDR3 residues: CASSLGGSSYGYTF. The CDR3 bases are TGTGCCAGCAGCCTAGGGGGATCGAGCTATGGCTACACCTTC.

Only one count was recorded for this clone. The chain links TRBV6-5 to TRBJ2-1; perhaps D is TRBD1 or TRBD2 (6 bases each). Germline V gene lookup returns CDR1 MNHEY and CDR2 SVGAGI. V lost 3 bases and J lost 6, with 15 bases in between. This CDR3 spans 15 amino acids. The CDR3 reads CASSYYTGGGNEQFF. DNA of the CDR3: TGTGCCAGCAGTTATTACACAGGAGGGGGCAATGAGCAGTTCTTC.

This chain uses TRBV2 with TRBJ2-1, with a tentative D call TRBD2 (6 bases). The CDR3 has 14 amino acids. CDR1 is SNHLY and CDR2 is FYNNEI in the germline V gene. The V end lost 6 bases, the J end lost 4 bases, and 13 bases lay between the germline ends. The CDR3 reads CASRRGRTYNEQFF. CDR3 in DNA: TGTGCCAGCAGGCGGGGCAGGACATACAATGAGCAGTTCTTC.

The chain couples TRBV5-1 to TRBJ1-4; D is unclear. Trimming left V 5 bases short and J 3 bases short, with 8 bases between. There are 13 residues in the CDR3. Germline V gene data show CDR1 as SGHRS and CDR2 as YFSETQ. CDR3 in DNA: TGCGCCAGCAGAGGAAGCCCTAATGAAAAACTGTTTTTT. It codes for CASRGSPNEKLFF.

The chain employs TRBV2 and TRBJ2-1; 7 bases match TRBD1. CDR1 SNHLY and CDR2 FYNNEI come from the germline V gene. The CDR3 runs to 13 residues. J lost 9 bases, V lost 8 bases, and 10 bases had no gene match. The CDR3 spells CASRPRRDSEQFF. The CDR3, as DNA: TGTGCCAGCCGGCCCCGCCGGGACAGTGAGCAGTTCTTC.

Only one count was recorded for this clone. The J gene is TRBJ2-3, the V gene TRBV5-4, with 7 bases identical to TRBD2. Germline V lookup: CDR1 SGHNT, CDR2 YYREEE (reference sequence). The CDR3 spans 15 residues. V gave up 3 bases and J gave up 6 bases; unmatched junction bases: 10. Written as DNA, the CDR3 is TGTGCCAGCAGCTCCAAGACTAGCCTACACGATACGCAGTATTTT. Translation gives CASSSKTSLHDTQYF.

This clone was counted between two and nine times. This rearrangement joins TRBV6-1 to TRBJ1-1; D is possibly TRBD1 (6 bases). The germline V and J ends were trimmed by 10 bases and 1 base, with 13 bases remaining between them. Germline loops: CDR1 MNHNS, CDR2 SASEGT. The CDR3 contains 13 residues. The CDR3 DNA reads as TGTGCCACCTCACCGGGACAGAACACTGAAGCTTTCTTT. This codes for CATSPGQNTEAFF.

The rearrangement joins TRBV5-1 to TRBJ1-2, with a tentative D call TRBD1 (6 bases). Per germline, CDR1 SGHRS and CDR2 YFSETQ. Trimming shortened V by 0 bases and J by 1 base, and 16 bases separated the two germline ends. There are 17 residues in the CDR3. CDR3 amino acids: CASSLGLAGVLNYGYTF. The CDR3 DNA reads TGCGCCAGCAGCTTGGGGTTAGCAGGGGTTCTTAACTATGGCTACACCTTC.